Listed below are T cell receptor beta chains from one sample, sequenced in a study of T-cell memory formation after mild COVID-19. TCRdb ran MiXCR on the 5' RACE reads and lists one entry per CDR3 protein. The table has 400,000 to 500,000 distinct CDR3 sequences, roughly a quarter seen once. The specimen sequenced was PBMCs or a T cell subset sorted from them (not recorded which). The receptors come from an adult woman who had mild COVID-19 (a few samples of this study predate the infection). Cell type and time point are not known. CDR3s include the opening cysteine and the closing phenylalanine or tryptophan. The order of the fields is D gene, J gene, V gene, CDR3 length, clone size, CDR3 DNA, CDR3 protein. A D gene is named only where the DNA matches it firmly. Size is omitted from some rows. Given values are once, few, many or a class for expanded clones.

-,TRBJ2-3,TRBV29-1,11,many,TGCAGCGCAGCTAGCACAGATACGCAGTATTTT,CSAASTDTQYF
TRBD1,TRBJ2-1,TRBV20-1,14,-,TGCAGTGCCCTCGGGGACAGAGGGGCTAATGAGCAGTTCTTC,CSALGDRGANEQFF
TRBD2,TRBJ2-1,TRBV7-9,16,-,TGTGCCAGCAGCGAGAATGCGGGAGGAGTGACAAATGAGCAGTTCTTC,CASSENAGGVTNEQFF
-,TRBJ2-7,TRBV7-9,16,few,TGTGCCAGCAGCTTAGGAGGGACCTTAACCTTCTACGAGCAGTACTTC,CASSLGGTLTFYEQYF
-,TRBJ2-1,TRBV7-9,15,-,TGTGCCAGCAGCTTAGAGGTGGGCGCCTGGGATGAGCAGTTCTTC,CASSLEVGAWDEQFF
-,TRBJ1-2,TRBV27,14,-,TGTGCCAGCGGGCCGGAACAGGACCATTATGGCTACACCTTC,CASGPEQDHYGYTF
TRBD2,TRBJ2-7,TRBV6-5,13,once,TGTGCCAGCAGTCGGACTAGCCTGGGAGAGCAGTACTTC,CASSRTSLGEQYF
-,TRBJ1-6,TRBV5-1,17,-,TGCGCCAGCAGCCACAGACGAGGGGCGGATTATAATTCACACCTCCACTTT,CASSHRRGADYNSHLHF
-,TRBJ2-7,TRBV7-9,14,few,TGTGCCAGCAGCTTAGGGGACAAGATCTACGAGCAGTACTTC,CASSLGDKIYEQYF
-,TRBJ1-2,TRBV7-9,13,-,TGTGCCAGCAGCGAATCAGGGTGGTATGGCTACACCTTC,CASSESGWYGYTF
-,TRBJ2-1,TRBV29-1,12,few,TGCAGCGTTGAAGCTGTGGCCAATGAGCAGTTCTTC,CSVEAVANEQFF
TRBD2,TRBJ2-7,TRBV29-1,16,-,TGCAGCGTTGCGTCTTCTAGCGGGAGATCAACCTACGAGCAGTACTTC,CSVASSSGRSTYEQYF
-,TRBJ2-3,TRBV18,16,few,TGTGCCAGCTCACCCGCAAGCAATATTCGCACAGATACGCAGTATTTT,CASSPASNIRTDTQYF
-,TRBJ1-1,TRBV25-1,14,-,TGTGCCAGCAGTGAAGATGAACACCACACTGAAGCTTTCTTT,CASSEDEHHTEAFF
TRBD1,TRBJ1-2,TRBV6-5,14,-,TGTGCCAGCAGTTACAGTCAGGGGGCCGGTGGCTACACCTTC,CASSYSQGAGGYTF
-,TRBJ2-1,TRBV5-1,14,few,TGCGCCAGCAGCTTGATTACGGCTCAAGCCGGGGGGTTCTTC,CASSLITAQAGGFF
-,TRBJ2-1,TRBV24-1,12,-,TGTGCCACCAGTGACTCGACGTATGAGCAGTTCTTC,CATSDSTYEQFF
-,TRBJ2-3,TRBV7-9,14,few,TGTGCCAGCAGCCCTGACCATTCCACAGATACGCAGTATTTT,CASSPDHSTDTQYF
TRBD2,TRBJ2-2,TRBV27,14,-,TGTGCCAGCAGTTCCGGGAGGGACACCGGGGAGCTGTTTTTT,CASSSGRDTGELFF
-,TRBJ2-1,TRBV9,13,-,TGTGCCAGCAGCGCCACTAGCCGGGACCTTCGATTCTTC,CASSATSRDLRFF
-,TRBJ2-1,TRBV7-2,15,-,TGTGCCAGCAGCCCACCCCCCGCTCGACGGGGTGAGCAGTTCTTC,CASSPPPARRGEQFF
-,TRBJ2-5,TRBV12-3/TRBV12-4,15,many,TGTGCCAGCAGTTTAACCTTCGGCAGAGAAGAGACCCAGTACTTC,CASSLTFGREETQYF
-,TRBJ2-3,TRBV4-2,13,few,TGTGCCAGCAGCTACAGAGTCCCAGATACGCAGTATTTT,CASSYRVPDTQYF
TRBD1,TRBJ1-5,TRBV3-1,17,few,TGTGCCAGCAGCCGGGGGGCAGGGGACAGGGGGCCTCAGCCCCAGCATTTT,CASSRGAGDRGPQPQHF
-,TRBJ2-7,TRBV12-3/TRBV12-4,17,-,TGTGCCAGCAGTTTAGGAGGAAGGGGGACGGTGTCCTACGAGCAGTACTTC,CASSLGGRGTVSYEQYF
-,TRBJ2-2,TRBV5-1,14,few,TGCGCCAGCAGCGCAGGGACGGTCACCGGGGAGCTGTTTTTT,CASSAGTVTGELFF
TRBD2,TRBJ2-1,TRBV3-1,16,-,TGTGCCAGCAGGCCAACTAGCGTTGACTCCTACAATGAGCAGTTCTTC,CASRPTSVDSYNEQFF
-,TRBJ1-1,TRBV5-1,13,-,TGCGCCAGCAGCACCCCGGAGTACACTGAAGCTTTCTTT,CASSTPEYTEAFF
-,TRBJ2-1,TRBV24-1,18,few,TGTGCCACCAGTGAGTATGGTGCGGGACAGAGAGTTTTCAATGAGCAGTTCTTC,CATSEYGAGQRVFNEQFF
-,TRBJ1-3,TRBV7-9,12,-,TGTGCCAGCAGCCCAGAGGGGGTCACCATATATTTT,CASSPEGVTIYF
-,TRBJ2-5,TRBV9,18,-,TGTGCCAGCAGCGTAGGTTCTCGTATGGGGGGCCTGCAAGAGACCCAGTACTTC,CASSVGSRMGGLQETQYF
-,TRBJ2-1,TRBV20-1,15,many,TGCAGTGCTAGAGATCCAGCGGAGTCCTACAATGAGCAGTTCTTC,CSARDPAESYNEQFF
-,TRBJ2-7,TRBV5-4,15,-,TGTGCCAGCAGCGGAGGGCCAGGTCAGCTCGGCGAGCAGTACTTC,CASSGGPGQLGEQYF
TRBD1,TRBJ2-5,TRBV5-1,16,-,TGCGCCAGCAGCTTGGGCAGGGGGACCGTACAAGAGACCCAGTACTTC,CASSLGRGTVQETQYF
TRBD1,TRBJ2-7,TRBV19,15,few,TGTGCCAGTAGTCCGACCCACAGGGGGTTCTACGAGCAGTACTTC,CASSPTHRGFYEQYF
TRBD1,TRBJ2-1,TRBV7-9,16,few,TGTGCCAGCGGCCCGACGGGACAGGGGGCTTACAATGAGCAGTTCTTC,CASGPTGQGAYNEQFF
TRBD1,TRBJ1-1,TRBV4-1,15,-,TGCGCCAGCAGCCAAGGGGGACAGGGGGCCACTGAAGCTTTCTTT,CASSQGGQGATEAFF
TRBD2,TRBJ2-5,TRBV7-2,15,-,TGTGCCAGCAGCTCCACCGGGGGGGGTCGAGAGACCCAGTACTTC,CASSSTGGGRETQYF
TRBD1,TRBJ1-5,TRBV27,17,-,TGTGCCAGCAGTTTATATGGGGACAGAAATAGCAATCAGCCCCAGCATTTT,CASSLYGDRNSNQPQHF
-,TRBJ2-7,TRBV5-4,14,few,TGTGCCAGCAGGCGACAGGGAGGCCCCTACGAGCAGTACTTC,CASRRQGGPYEQYF
-,TRBJ2-3,TRBV20-1,15,-,TGCAGTGCTAGAGATATGAGGGGCGGCCCAGATACGCAGTATTTT,CSARDMRGGPDTQYF
-,TRBJ1-3,TRBV12-3/TRBV12-4,15,-,TGTGCCAGCAGTTTAACCGGGCAGGGGGGAAACACCATATATTTT,CASSLTGQGGNTIYF
TRBD1,TRBJ1-2,TRBV12-3/TRBV12-4,13,-,TGTGCCAGCAGTTTAAACAGGGGCTATGGCTACACCTTC,CASSLNRGYGYTF
TRBD1,TRBJ2-1,TRBV12-3/TRBV12-4,14,few,TGTGCCAGCAGCGGACAGGGTCCCTACAATGAGCAGTTCTTC,CASSGQGPYNEQFF
TRBD2,TRBJ2-1,TRBV24-1,14,-,TGTGCCACCGGTCGGCGGGAGTTCTACAATGAGCAGTTCTTC,CATGRREFYNEQFF
TRBD2,TRBJ2-1,TRBV12-3/TRBV12-4,15,few,TGTGCCAGCAGTTTAACGGGAGGGCCGAAGAATGAGCAGTTCTTC,CASSLTGGPKNEQFF
-,TRBJ1-5,TRBV12-3/TRBV12-4,12,few,TGTGCCAGCAGCCGAACTTGGCAGCCCCAGCATTTT,CASSRTWQPQHF
TRBD1,TRBJ1-1,TRBV27,17,-,TGTGCCAGCAGTCCAACGACAGGGAGCGGTGTGAACACTGAAGCTTTCTTT,CASSPTTGSGVNTEAFF
TRBD2,TRBJ2-1,TRBV12-3/TRBV12-4,15,few,TGTGCCAGCAGACTGACTAGCGGGGTGGGCAATGAGCAGTTCTTC,CASRLTSGVGNEQFF
-,TRBJ1-1,TRBV5-1,13,few,TGCGCCAGCAGCTTGGTGGGAGTTTCTGAAGCTTTCTTT,CASSLVGVSEAFF
-,TRBJ2-4,TRBV27,14,-,TGTGCCAGCAGTTTAACCGGGGGCGTAAACATTCAGTACTTC,CASSLTGGVNIQYF
-,TRBJ2-5,TRBV12-3/TRBV12-4,12,-,TGTGCCAGCAGCTCCACCCATCAGACCCAGTACTTC,CASSSTHQTQYF
TRBD1,TRBJ1-2,TRBV20-1,15,-,TGCAGTGCTACAAAGACAGGGGGCGCGGAGGATGGCTACACCTTC,CSATKTGGAEDGYTF
TRBD1,TRBJ2-3,TRBV6-4,15,-,TGTGCCAGCAGTCAGACAGGGGGCGAATCAGATACGCAGTATTTT,CASSQTGGESDTQYF
-,TRBJ1-1,TRBV6-5,14,few,TGTGCCAGCAGTTACTCGGGACCCCGAGATGAAGCTTTCTTT,CASSYSGPRDEAFF
TRBD1,TRBJ1-2,TRBV11-2,18,few,TGTGCCAGCAGCCCGAGCCGGGACAGGGTGACGCCTAACTATGGCTACACCTTC,CASSPSRDRVTPNYGYTF
-,TRBJ2-1,TRBV19,15,few,TGTGCCAGTAGTCAGTTGCATAGCTCCTACAATGAGCAGTTCTTC,CASSQLHSSYNEQFF
TRBD1,TRBJ1-1,TRBV29-1,10,few,TGCAGCGCCAGGGGGAATGAAGCTTTCTTT,CSARGNEAFF